These 18 T cell receptor beta chains were sequenced from one sample in a study of cytomegalovirus exposure and HLA in healthy donors. Primers included in the PCR were 60 Vbeta and 13 Jbeta primers. Produced via immunoSEQ multiplex PCR; TCRdb's table is partial and in-frame only. The table includes approximately 190,000 clones, 82% detected once. The sequencing input was PBMCs. Receptors were obtained from a woman under 30 in good health and CMV-seronegative.

The gene calls are TRBV27 and TRBJ1-5; TRBD1 aligns across 8 bases. The V and J ends lost 6 bases and 0 bases, in that order; junction bases with no gene match: 4. The CDR3 covers 15 residues. Germline V gene sequence: CDR1 MNHEY, CDR2 SMNVEV (reference sequence). The CDR3, as DNA: TGTGCCAGCAGCTTGACAGGGGTTAGCAATCAGCCCCAGCATTTT. Its translation: CASSLTGVSNQPQHF.

The V and J genes are TRBV5-4 and TRBJ1-1; TRBD1 might be the D (5 bases). Germline CDR1 SGHNT, CDR2 YYREEE (reference sequence). The V gene lost 5 bases and the J gene lost 5 bases, with 19 bases spanning the gap. The CDR3 spans 15 residues. CDR3 sequence: CASRRRGGAETEAFF. The CDR3 DNA reads as TGTGCCAGCAGACGCCGCGGTGGGGCAGAAACTGAAGCTTTCTTT.

V is TRBV6-5 and J is TRBJ1-2, with 11 bases that match TRBD1. CDR1 is MNHEY and CDR2 is SVGAGI in the germline V gene. This CDR3 is built from 12 residues. V lost 11 bases to trimming and J lost 4 bases; unmatched junction nucleotides: 3. The CDR3 DNA sequence: TGTGCCGTCGGACAGGGGGCCTATGGCTACACCTTC. It is translated as CAVGQGAYGYTF.

This clone has only a few counts. The V and J genes are TRBV19 and TRBJ2-7; 10 bases are shared with TRBD1. The CDR3 runs 15 residues. CDR1 and CDR2 (germline): LNHDA, SQIVND (reference sequence). After removal of 4 bases from V and 5 bases from J, the junction contained 8 bases not matched to a gene. CDR3 sequence (DNA): TGTGCCAGTAGTAACCATGGGACAGGGGAGGACGAGCAGTACTTC. Encoded protein: CASSNHGTGEDEQYF.

The chain employs TRBV7-2 and TRBJ2-5, with TRBD1 matching 7 bases. The CDR3 sequence is 13 residues long. The germline CDR1 and CDR2 sequences are SGHTA and FQGNSA. V gave up 5 bases and J gave up 5 bases; unmatched junction bases: 5. The CDR3 loop is CASSPGQVETQYF. DNA of the CDR3: TGTGCCAGCAGCCCTGGACAGGTGGAGACCCAGTACTTC.

V and J are TRBV5-1 and TRBJ2-5; 9 bases are a match to TRBD1. The CDR3 is 14 residues long. The V gene end was trimmed by 4 bases and the J gene end by 4 bases; junction bases not matched to a gene: 5. The germline gives CDR1 SGHRS, CDR2 YFSETQ. CDR3 region: CASSAGTGSETQYF. In nucleotides, the CDR3 is TGCGCCAGCAGCGCGGGGACAGGGTCAGAGACCCAGTACTTC.

CDR3 in amino acids: CASSPLYATNEKLFF. In nucleotides, the CDR3 is TGTGCCAGCAGTCCCCTTTATGCAACTAATGAAAAACTGTTTTTT. The chain employs TRBV27 and TRBJ1-4; D call uncertain. The germline CDR1 and CDR2 sequences are MNHEY and SMNVEV (reference sequence). The CDR3 consists of 15 residues. With 5 bases removed from V and 0 bases from J, the gap between germline ends came to 10 bases. Full variable domain (missing parts from reference TRBV27 and TRBJ1-4): EAQVTQNPRYLITVTGKKLTVTCSQNMNHEYMSWYRQDPGLGLRQIYYSMNVEVTDKGDVPEGYKVSRKEKRNFPLILESPSPNQTSLYFCASSPLYATNEKLFFGSGTQLSVL.

This CDR3 is CASSPRGDYGYTF. The CDR3 DNA is TGTGCCAGCTCACCACGGGGAGACTATGGCTACACCTTC. The chain has TRBV18 and TRBJ1-2; D uncertain. Trimming removed 1 base from V and 3 bases from J, with 6 bases in between. Germline V gene data show CDR1 as KGHSH and CDR2 as LQKENI. The CDR3 covers 13 residues.

V is TRBV4-2 and J is TRBJ2-1, with 8 bases identical to TRBD2. Trimming at V came to 1 base and at J to 5 bases, leaving 4 bases not matched to a gene. This CDR3 has 15 amino acids. From germline, CDR1 is LGHNA and CDR2 YNFKEQ. In DNA, the CDR3 is TGTGCCAGCAGCCAAGCTTACGGGGGGGACAATGAGCAGTTCTTC. It is translated as CASSQAYGGDNEQFF.

V is TRBV5-4 and J is TRBJ2-7, with D possibly TRBD2 on 6 matching bases. CDR3 length: 13 residues. Trimming removed 2 bases at V and 3 bases at J, with 9 bases between. CDR1 and CDR2 from the germline V gene are SGHNT and YYREEE (reference sequence). The CDR3 nucleotides are TGTGCCAGCAGCTTTGGAGGGGACTACGAGCAGTACTTC. This codes for CASSFGGDYEQYF.

This rearrangement joins TRBV6-5 to TRBJ1-5; tentatively, D is TRBD1 (5 bases). The CDR3 runs to 14 residues. The germline gives CDR1 MNHEY, CDR2 SVGAGI. V dropped 5 bases and J dropped 5 bases, with 13 bases sitting between them. This CDR3 is CASSPSWGDQPQHF. The CDR3, as DNA: TGTGCCAGCAGTCCCTCGTGGGGGGATCAGCCCCAGCATTTT.

The J gene is TRBJ1-1, the V gene TRBV7-2, with TRBD1 identical over 8 bases. The CDR3 has 14 amino acids. Germline V gene lookup returns CDR1 SGHTA and CDR2 FQGNSA. V shed 5 bases and J 2 bases; nucleotides not matched to a gene: 4. The CDR3 DNA sequence: TGTGCCAGCAGCCCGGGACAGGTCAACACTGAAGCTTTCTTT. It yields the protein CASSPGQVNTEAFF.

The chain couples TRBV5-1 to TRBJ1-5; TRBD1 might be the D (6 bases). Trimming removed 0 bases from V and 3 bases from J, with 10 bases in between. Germline CDR1 SGHRS, CDR2 YFSETQ. This CDR3 is built from 15 residues. CDR3 residues: CASSLDGQINQPQHF. CDR3 bases: TGCGCCAGCAGCTTGGATGGACAGATCAATCAGCCCCAGCATTTT.

The chain links TRBV10-2 to TRBJ1-3, with D possibly TRBD1 on 5 matching bases. Trimming took off 0 bases at V and 0 bases at J, with 15 bases between the two ends. The CDR3 covers 18 residues. Germline CDR1 is WSHSY and CDR2 is SAAADI. The CDR3 DNA is TGCGCCAGCAGTGAGTCGACAGATTTTCACAGCTCTGGAAACACCATATATTTT. It yields the protein CASSESTDFHSSGNTIYF.

This chain links TRBV15 with TRBJ2-7; perhaps TRBD2 as D (5 bases). The CDR3 is 14 residues long. Germline loops: CDR1 LNHNV, CDR2 YYDKDF (reference sequence). The germline V and J ends were trimmed by 0 bases and 7 bases, with 13 bases remaining between them. The CDR3 region has the DNA TGTGCCACCAGCAGAGATATACTGTCGGGGGAGCAGTACTTC. This codes for CATSRDILSGEQYF.

This chain uses TRBV10-3 with TRBJ2-3; D may be TRBD2 (6 bases). Per the germline V gene, CDR1 is ENHRY and CDR2 is SYGVKD. This CDR3 comprises 13 residues. The V end lost 6 bases, the J end lost 6 bases, and 13 bases lay between the germline ends. The CDR3 region is CAIRVGAGDTQYF. CDR3 in DNA: TGTGCCATCAGGGTGGGAGCGGGCGATACGCAGTATTTT.

V usage is TRBV28 and J usage is TRBJ2-3; TRBD2 agrees at 15 bases. The J segment lost 2 bases and the V segment lost 6 bases, leaving 6 bases of the junction unmatched. Germline V CDR1 and CDR2: MDHEN, SYDVKM. The CDR3 is 17 residues long. CDR3 nucleotide sequence: TGTGCCAGCAGCAAGGGGACTAGCGGGAGGCTCACAGATACGCAGTATTTT. This encodes CASSKGTSGRLTDTQYF.

The chain uses TRBV7-9 and TRBJ2-7; 12 nucleotides match TRBD2. Germline trimming cut 3 bases from V and 1 base from J; bases unmatched to any gene: 7. CDR1 and CDR2 from the germline V gene are SEHNR and FQNEAQ (reference sequence). CDR3 length: 17 residues. The CDR3 reads CASSLRLAGEGSYEQYF. DNA of the CDR3: TGTGCCAGCAGCTTGAGACTAGCGGGAGAGGGATCCTACGAGCAGTACTTC.